This T cell receptor (beta chain) originates from a study of Ad26.COV2.S vaccination and SARS-CoV-2 variants. Study background: Participants got Ad26.COV2.S intramuscularly, once or twice 56 days apart. Study results and caveats: Vaccine recipients and placebo recipients showed similar non-spike TCR breadth.

As for treatment: 15 to 20 received Ad26.COV2.S at low or high dose, single or two shots; 5 received placebo; per-sample allocation not given. Vaccine and placebo recipients were sampled on day 63 after the first injection. Vaccination used an Ad26 vector expressing Wuhan-strain SARS-CoV-2 spike. In its sample, this clone was seen once. The antigen is unknown. TCRdb's copy holds only in-frame clones and misses some; the assay was immunoSEQ multiplex PCR. The sample has around 450,000 clones; around 89% are singletons. CDR3 length: 16 amino acids. Germline V gene data show CDR1 as SGHTA and CDR2 as FQGNSA. Trimming took 5 bases from V and 0 from J, leaving 13 bases between them.

The sample in question was peripheral blood, obtained in a trial of Ad26.COV2.S vaccine versus placebo. This TCR was recovered from a person between 18 and 60 years old who received the Ad26.COV2.S COVID-19 vaccine or a placebo. The rearrangement joins TRBV7-2 to TRBJ2-2; D possibly corresponds to TRBD2 (7 bases). The CDR3 nucleotides are TGTGCCAGCAGCCGTCGGGGGGCCACGAACACCGGGGAGCTGTTTTTT. Translation: CASSRRGATNTGELFF.